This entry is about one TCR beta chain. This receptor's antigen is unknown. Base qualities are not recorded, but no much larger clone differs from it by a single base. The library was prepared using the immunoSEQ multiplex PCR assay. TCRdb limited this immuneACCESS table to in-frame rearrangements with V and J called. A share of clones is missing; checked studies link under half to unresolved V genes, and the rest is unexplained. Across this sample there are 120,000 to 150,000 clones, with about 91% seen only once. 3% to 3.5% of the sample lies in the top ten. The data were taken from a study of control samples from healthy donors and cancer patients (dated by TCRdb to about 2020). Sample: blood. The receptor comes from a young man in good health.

The nucleotide sequence is given as TGTGCCACCGGGGACCGACCCTACGAGCAGTACTTC. This translates into CATGDRPYEQYF. The chain was built from TRBV19 and TRBJ2-7; the D call is tentative, TRBD1 or TRBD2, as each matches 5 bases. CDR1 is given as LNHDA and CDR2 as SQIVND, both from the germline V gene (reference sequence). V was cut back by 10 bases and J by 2 bases, leaving a gap of 12 bases between them. From its cysteine to its phenylalanine, the CDR3 spans 12 amino acids. CDR3 DNA only is kept here, 36 bases in frame from base 1.